This TCR beta chain was captured by sequencing in a study of molecular identifiers for immune sequencing clone quantification. Comments on this clonotype: This may come from a read error, since a much larger clone is one base off.

The CDR3 sequence is 13 residues long. CDR1 and CDR2 from the germline V gene are SGHTA and FQGNSA. TCRdb re-analysed the PCR reads in MiXCR, keeping a single row per CDR3 protein. The table lists under 75,000 distinct CDR3 sequences, around 19% of them singletons. The source of this sequence is a human donor in good health. Some libraries in this study had Jurkat cell RNA spiked in. Sequencing used naive CD8+ T cells from blood, with Jurkat cell RNA spiked in. Subset in this sample: FACS-sorted CD8+CD4-CCR7+CD45RA+ naive T cells. The V call is TRBV7-2, the J call TRBJ1-1, with a possible D match to TRBD1 (5 bases). In DNA form, the CDR3 reads TGTGCCGGCAGCTTAGCTCAGGGCACTGAAGCTTTCTTT. Amino acids: CAGSLAQGTEAFF.